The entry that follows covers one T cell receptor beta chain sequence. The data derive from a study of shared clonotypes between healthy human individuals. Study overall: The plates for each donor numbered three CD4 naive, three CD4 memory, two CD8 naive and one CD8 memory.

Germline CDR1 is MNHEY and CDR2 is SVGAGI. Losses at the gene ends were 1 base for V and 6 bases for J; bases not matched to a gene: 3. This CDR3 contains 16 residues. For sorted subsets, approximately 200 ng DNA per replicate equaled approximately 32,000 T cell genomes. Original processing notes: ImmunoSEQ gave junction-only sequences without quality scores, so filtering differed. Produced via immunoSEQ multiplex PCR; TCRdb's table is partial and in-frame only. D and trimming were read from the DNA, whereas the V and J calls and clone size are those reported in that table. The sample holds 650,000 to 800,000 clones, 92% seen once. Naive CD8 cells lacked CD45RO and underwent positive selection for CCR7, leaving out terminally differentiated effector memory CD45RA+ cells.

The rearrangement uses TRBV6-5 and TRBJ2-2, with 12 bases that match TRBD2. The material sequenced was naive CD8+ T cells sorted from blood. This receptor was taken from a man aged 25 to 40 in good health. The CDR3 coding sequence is TGTGCCAGCAGTTACTTTGGGACTAGCGGGTCCGGGGAGCTGTTTTTT. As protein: CASSYFGTSGSGELFF.